The clone carrying this T cell receptor beta chain was counted once. The target antigen is unknown. Every patient relapsed after autologous stem cell transplantation, and brentuximab vedotin exposure varied. Best responses included complete response and partial response; otherwise, the best response was progressive disease. The record originates from a study of PD-1 blockade in classical Hodgkin lymphoma. This CDR3 has 16 amino acids. V was shortened by 1 base and J by 0 bases, with 9 bases between the two germline ends. The germline V gene encodes CDR1 MNHNS and CDR2 SASEGT. General study results and limits: Complete responders' diversity at baseline resembled that of newly diagnosed patients.

The table came from immunoSEQ multiplex PCR; TCRdb's copy has only in-frame clones and leaves some out. The data contain some 96,000 clones, over 85% of them singletons. This chain links TRBV6-1 with TRBJ1-4; unclear D gene. The receptor was derived from a human donor with classical Hodgkin lymphoma. The source material was peripheral blood mononuclear cells (PBMCs), sampled at baseline. The CDR3 sequence: CASSEGGPATNEKLFF. The CDR3 nucleotides read TGTGCCAGCAGTGAAGGGGGTCCCGCAACTAATGAAAAACTGTTTTTT.